This TCR beta chain derives from a study of blood T cells in healthy people across ages. About the study: Every two T cells gave about one barcoded beta molecule via template switching. Study-wide results and limits: It was not known whether donors were CMV positive (a possible confounder of expanded clonotype changes).

Aged roughly 6 to 90, donors were systemically healthy Caucasians from Russia. Alongside a J-beta primer mix, a sample-barcoded 5' primer served in a second PCR lasting about 6 to 12 cycles. TCRdb re-called the 5' RACE reads with MiXCR, one entry per CDR3 protein. Among 800,000 to 1,000,000 distinct CDR3 sequences listed, about 44% were seen once. V dropped 3 bases and J dropped 4; count of bases not matched to a gene: 11. This CDR3 contains 16 residues. The V gene's germline CDR1 is SGHRS and CDR2 YFSETQ. This clonotype was seen a few times. The antigen remains undetermined. The genes are TRBV5-1 and TRBJ2-7; 9 positions match TRBD2. This TCR was recovered from a young man in good health. The specimen was blood. CDR3 amino acids: CASSSGVSSGAYEQYF. For the CDR3, the DNA is TGCGCCAGCAGCTCCGGAGTTTCTAGCGGGGCATACGAGCAGTACTTC.